These 3 T cell receptor beta chains share one sample of origin, sequenced in a study of cytomegalovirus exposure and HLA in healthy donors. Use of 60 Vbeta and 13 Jbeta primers characterized the PCR. Profiled with immunoSEQ multiplex PCR; TCRdb holds only in-frame clones, not every one. Of tens of thousands of clones listed, approximately 63% were seen once; the top ten hold around 4%. Sample: PBMCs. The receptors here all came from a man aged 35-49 years in good health and CMV-seronegative.

The chain employs TRBV10-3 and TRBJ1-2, with TRBD1 identical over 7 bases. J gave up 3 bases and V 7 bases, and 11 bases lay outside the gene matches. The CDR3 has 15 amino acids. Germline loops: CDR1 ENHRY, CDR2 SYGVKD. CDR3 in amino acids: CAITPFKGADYGYTF. The CDR3 DNA follows: TGTGCCATCACCCCTTTTAAGGGGGCGGACTATGGCTACACCTTC.

This clone was recorded a few times. The chain recombines TRBV6-1 with TRBJ2-7, with D maybe TRBD2 (6 bases). The CDR3 covers 14 residues. Trimming removed 8 bases from V and 3 bases from J, with 17 bases in between. The germline CDR1 and CDR2 sequences are MNHNS and SASEGT. CDR3 in DNA: TGTGCCAGCCCAGGAGGGGCAGACAGCTACGAGCAGTACTTC. The encoded protein is CASPGGADSYEQYF.

V and J are TRBV6-5 and TRBJ1-2; D is possibly TRBD1 (6 bases). The CDR3 contains 15 residues. V was clipped by 10 bases and J by 0 bases, with 18 bases between them. In germline, CDR1 is MNHEY, CDR2 SVGAGI. The CDR3 sequence is CATSDEGQANYGYTF. CDR3 in DNA: TGTGCCACTTCGGACGAGGGACAAGCTAACTATGGCTACACCTTC.